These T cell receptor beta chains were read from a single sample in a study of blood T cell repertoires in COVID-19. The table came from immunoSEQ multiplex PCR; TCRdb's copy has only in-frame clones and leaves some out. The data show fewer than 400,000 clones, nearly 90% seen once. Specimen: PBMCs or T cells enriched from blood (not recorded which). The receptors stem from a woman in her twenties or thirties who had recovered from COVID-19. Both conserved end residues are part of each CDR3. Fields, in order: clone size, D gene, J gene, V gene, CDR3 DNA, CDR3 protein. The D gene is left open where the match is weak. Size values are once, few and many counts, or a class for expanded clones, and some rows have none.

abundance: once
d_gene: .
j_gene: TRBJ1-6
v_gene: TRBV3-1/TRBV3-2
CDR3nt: TGTGCCAGCAGCCAAAAAGGGGCGAGCTCCTATAATTCACCCCTCCACTTT
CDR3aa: CASSQKGASSYNSPLHF

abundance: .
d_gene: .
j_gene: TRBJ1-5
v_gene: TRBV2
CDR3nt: TGTGCCAGCAGTGACGAGAATCAGCCCCAGCATTTT
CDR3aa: CASSDENQPQHF

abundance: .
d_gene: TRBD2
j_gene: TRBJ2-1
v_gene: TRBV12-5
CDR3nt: TGTGCTAGTGGTCCGGGACTAGCGGGAGGGCCGAATGAGCAGTTCTTC
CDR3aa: CASGPGLAGGPNEQFF

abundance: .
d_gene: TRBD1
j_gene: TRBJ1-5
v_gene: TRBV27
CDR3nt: TGTGCCAGCAGTTTAAGGGGGCTGCAGCCCCAGCATTTT
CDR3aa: CASSLRGLQPQHF

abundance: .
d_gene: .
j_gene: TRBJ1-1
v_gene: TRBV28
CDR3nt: TGTGCCAGCAGCCTAGTTGGGGCCACTGAAGCTTTCTTT
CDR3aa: CASSLVGATEAFF

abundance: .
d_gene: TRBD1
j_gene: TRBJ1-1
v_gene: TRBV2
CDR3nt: TGTGCCAGCAGGGGACAGGGTAAAGCTGAAGCTTTCTTT
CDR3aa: CASRGQGKAEAFF

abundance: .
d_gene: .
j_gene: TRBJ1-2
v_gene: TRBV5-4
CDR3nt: TGTGCCAGCAGCTTGGGACTCAGTAACTATGGCTACACCTTC
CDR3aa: CASSLGLSNYGYTF

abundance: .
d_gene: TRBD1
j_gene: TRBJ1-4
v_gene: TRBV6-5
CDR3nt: TGTGCCAGCAGTTCCCCTCCGTGGACAGGAAGGGAAAAACTGTTTTTT
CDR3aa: CASSSPPWTGREKLFF

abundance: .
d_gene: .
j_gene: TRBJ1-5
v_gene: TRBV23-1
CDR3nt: TGCGCCAGCAGTCAACCGAGAAGTTGGAGCAATCAGCCCCAGCATTTT
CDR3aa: CASSQPRSWSNQPQHF

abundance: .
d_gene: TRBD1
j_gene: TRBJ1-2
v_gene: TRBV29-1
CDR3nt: TGCAGCGCTGACCAGGGGGCCATAGGCTACACCTTC
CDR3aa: CSADQGAIGYTF

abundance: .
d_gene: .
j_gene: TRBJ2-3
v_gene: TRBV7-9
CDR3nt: TGTGCCAGCAGCGAGGCCGGGCCAGGGGATGGAGATACGCAGTATTTT
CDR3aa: CASSEAGPGDGDTQYF

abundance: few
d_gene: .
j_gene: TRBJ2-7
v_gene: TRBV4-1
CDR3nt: TGCGCCAGCAGCCAACAGGGTTTCTACGAGCAGTACTTC
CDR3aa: CASSQQGFYEQYF

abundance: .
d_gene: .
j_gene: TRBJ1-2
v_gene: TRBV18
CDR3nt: TGTGCCAGCTCAGACTTGGTTTCGCCCCTTTATGGCTACACCTTC
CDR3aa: CASSDLVSPLYGYTF

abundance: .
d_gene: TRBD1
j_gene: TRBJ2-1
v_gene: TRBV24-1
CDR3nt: TGTGCCACCAGGGAACAGGGGAACAATGAGCAGTTCTTC
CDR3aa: CATREQGNNEQFF

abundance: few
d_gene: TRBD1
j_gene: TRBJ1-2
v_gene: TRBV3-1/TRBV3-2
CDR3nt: TGTGCCAGCAGCCAAGATACAGGGGGCCGTGGCTACACCTTC
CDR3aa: CASSQDTGGRGYTF

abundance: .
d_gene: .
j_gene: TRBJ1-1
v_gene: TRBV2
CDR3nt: TGTGCCAGTCTCCGTCGGGACATCAGGGACACTGAAGCTTTCTTT
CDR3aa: CASLRRDIRDTEAFF

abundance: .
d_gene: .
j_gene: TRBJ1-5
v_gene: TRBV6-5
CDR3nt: TGTGCCAGCAAGCGGATTGATCAGCCCCAGCATTTT
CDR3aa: CASKRIDQPQHF

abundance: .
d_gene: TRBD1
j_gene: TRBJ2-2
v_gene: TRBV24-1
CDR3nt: TGTGCCACCAGTGATTGGACAGGGGGGGAGCTGTTTTTT
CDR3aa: CATSDWTGGELFF

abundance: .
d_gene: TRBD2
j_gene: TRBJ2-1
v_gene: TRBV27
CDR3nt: TGTGCCAGCAGATTAGCGGGGGCCTACAATGAGCAGTTCTTC
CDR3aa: CASRLAGAYNEQFF

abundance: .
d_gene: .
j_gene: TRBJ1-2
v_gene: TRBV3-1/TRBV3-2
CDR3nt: TGTGCCAGCAGCCAGAGAGGCGGCGGCTACACCTTC
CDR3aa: CASSQRGGGYTF

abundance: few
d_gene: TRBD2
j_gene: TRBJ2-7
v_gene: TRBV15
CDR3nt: TGTGCCACCAGCAGAGATCTAGGGAGGGGTATTGAGCAGTACTTC
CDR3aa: CATSRDLGRGIEQYF

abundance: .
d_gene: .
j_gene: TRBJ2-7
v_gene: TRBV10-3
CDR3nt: TGTGCCATCAGTGCATCCTACGAGCAGTACTTC
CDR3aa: CAISASYEQYF

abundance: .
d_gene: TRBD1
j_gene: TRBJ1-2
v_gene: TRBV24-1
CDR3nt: TGTGCCACCAGCGACAGGGGGCGGTTGGAAGGCTACACCTTC
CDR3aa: CATSDRGRLEGYTF

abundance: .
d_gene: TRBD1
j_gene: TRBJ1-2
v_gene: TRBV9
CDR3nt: TGTGCCAGCACAGAATACAGGGGAGACGGCTACACCTTC
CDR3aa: CASTEYRGDGYTF

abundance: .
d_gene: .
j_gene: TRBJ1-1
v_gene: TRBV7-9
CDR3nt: TGTGCCAGCAGCCTATTCGGACAGTCGAACACTGAAGCTTTCTTT
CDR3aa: CASSLFGQSNTEAFF

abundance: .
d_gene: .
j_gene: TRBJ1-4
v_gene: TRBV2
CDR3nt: TGTGCCAGCTATTATGAAAAACTGTTTTTT
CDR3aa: CASYYEKLFF

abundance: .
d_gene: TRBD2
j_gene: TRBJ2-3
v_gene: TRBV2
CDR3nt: TGTGCCAGCAGTCGCTTGGCTAGCGGGGCAGATACGCAGTATTTT
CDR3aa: CASSRLASGADTQYF

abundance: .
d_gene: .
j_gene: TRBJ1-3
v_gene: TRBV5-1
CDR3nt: TGCGCCAGCAGCTTCTTCGGGAGGGACAACTCTGGAAACACCATATATTTT
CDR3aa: CASSFFGRDNSGNTIYF

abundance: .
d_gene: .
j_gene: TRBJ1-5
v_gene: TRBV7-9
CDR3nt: TGTGCCAGCAGCTTAGCACTAACAGGGCCGGGTAGCAATCAGCCCCAGCATTTT
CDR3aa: CASSLALTGPGSNQPQHF

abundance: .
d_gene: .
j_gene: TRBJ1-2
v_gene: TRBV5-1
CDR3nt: TGCGCCAGCAGGCTTCAGGTCGGGAGTGAGGCGTACGGCTACACCTTC
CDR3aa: CASRLQVGSEAYGYTF

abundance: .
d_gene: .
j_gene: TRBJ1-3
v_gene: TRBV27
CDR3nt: TGTGCCAGCTCGGGGGACTCTGGAAACACCATATATTTT
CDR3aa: CASSGDSGNTIYF

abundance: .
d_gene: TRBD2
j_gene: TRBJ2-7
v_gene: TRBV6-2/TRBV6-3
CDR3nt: TGTGCCAGCAACCCGGGACTAGCGGGAGGGGCCTACGAGCAGTACTTC
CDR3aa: CASNPGLAGGAYEQYF

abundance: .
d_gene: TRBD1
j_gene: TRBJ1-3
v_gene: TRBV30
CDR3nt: TGTGCCTGGAGTCCCAGGGGGATGGGTGGAAACACCATATATTTT
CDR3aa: CAWSPRGMGGNTIYF

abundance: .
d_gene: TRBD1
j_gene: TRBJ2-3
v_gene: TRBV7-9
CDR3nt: TGTGCCAGCAGCACCCGGGACAGCCCCCTTGATACGCAGTATTTT
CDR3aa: CASSTRDSPLDTQYF

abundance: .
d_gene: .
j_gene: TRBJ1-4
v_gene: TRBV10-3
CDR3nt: TGTGCCATCAGTGGACAGGCAAATGAAAAACTGTTTTTT
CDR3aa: CAISGQANEKLFF

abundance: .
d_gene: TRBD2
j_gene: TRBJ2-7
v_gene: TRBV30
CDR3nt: TGTGCCTGGGTTGCGGGAGGATACGAGCAGTACTTC
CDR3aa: CAWVAGGYEQYF

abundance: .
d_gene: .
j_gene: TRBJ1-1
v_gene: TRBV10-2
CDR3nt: TGCGCCAGCAGTGAGCCGGCAGGGACTAACACTGAAGCTTTCTTT
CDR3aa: CASSEPAGTNTEAFF

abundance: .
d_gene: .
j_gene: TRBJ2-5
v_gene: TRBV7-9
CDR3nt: TGTGCCAGCAGCTTAGAACTAGAAGAGACCCAGTACTTC
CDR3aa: CASSLELEETQYF

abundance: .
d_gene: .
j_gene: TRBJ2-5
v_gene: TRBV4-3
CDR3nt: TGCGCCAGCAGCCGAGGCTACCAAGAGACCCAGTACTTC
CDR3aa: CASSRGYQETQYF

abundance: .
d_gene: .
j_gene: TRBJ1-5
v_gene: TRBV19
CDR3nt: TGTGCCAGTAGTATACAGGGGTCGGGTCAGCCCCAGCATTTT
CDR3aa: CASSIQGSGQPQHF

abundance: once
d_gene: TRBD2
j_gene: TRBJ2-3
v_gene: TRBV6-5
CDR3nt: TGTGCCAGCAGCCTTAGCGGGGGTCTCGGTACGCAGTATTTT
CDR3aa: CASSLSGGLGTQYF

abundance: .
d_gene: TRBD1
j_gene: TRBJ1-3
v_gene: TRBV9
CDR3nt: TGTGCCAGCAGCGTCGGGACAGGGACTGGAAACACCATATATTTT
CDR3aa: CASSVGTGTGNTIYF

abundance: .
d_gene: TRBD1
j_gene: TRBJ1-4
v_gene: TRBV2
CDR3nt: TGTGCCAGCACAGGGGGCACTAATGAAAAACTGTTTTTT
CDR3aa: CASTGGTNEKLFF

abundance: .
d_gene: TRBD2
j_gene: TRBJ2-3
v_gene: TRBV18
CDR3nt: TGTGCCAGCTCACCACCGGGACTAAGCACAGATACGCAGTATTTT
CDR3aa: CASSPPGLSTDTQYF

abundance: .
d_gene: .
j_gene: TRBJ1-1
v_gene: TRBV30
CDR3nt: TGTGCCTGGTGCAGGGATGGTGTCAACACTGAAGCTTTCTTT
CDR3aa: CAWCRDGVNTEAFF

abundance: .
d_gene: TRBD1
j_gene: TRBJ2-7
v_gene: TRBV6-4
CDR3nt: TGTGCCCGACCGGGACAGTTCGTCGACGTGGGCTACGAGCAGTACTTC
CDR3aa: CARPGQFVDVGYEQYF

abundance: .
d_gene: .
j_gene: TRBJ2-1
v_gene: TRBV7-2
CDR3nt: TGTGCCAGCAGCTTAGGTTACGGAGAAATGTTCAATGAGCAGTTCTTC
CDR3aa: CASSLGYGEMFNEQFF

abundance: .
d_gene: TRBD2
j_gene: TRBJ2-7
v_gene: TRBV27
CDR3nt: TGTGCCAGCAGTTCCCGGACTAGCGGGAGGCAGGGGGCATACGAGCAGTACTTC
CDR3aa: CASSSRTSGRQGAYEQYF

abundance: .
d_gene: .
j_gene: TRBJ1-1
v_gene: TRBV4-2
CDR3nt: TGTGCCAGCAGCCAAGACCCAGGTGGAAACACTGAAGCTTTCTTT
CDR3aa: CASSQDPGGNTEAFF

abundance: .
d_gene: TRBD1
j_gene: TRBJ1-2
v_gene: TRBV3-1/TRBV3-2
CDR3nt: TGTGCCAGCAGCCAAGAAGGGGACAGGGGGTCCGAATACACCTTC
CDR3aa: CASSQEGDRGSEYTF

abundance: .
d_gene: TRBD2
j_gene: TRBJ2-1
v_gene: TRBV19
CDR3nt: TGTGCCAGTAGTATCCGACTAGCGGGAGGGCCCTATGAGCAGTTCTTC
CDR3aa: CASSIRLAGGPYEQFF